Below are 26 T cell receptor beta chains sequenced from a single sample in a study of control samples from healthy donors and cancer patients. The repertoire was sequenced with immunoSEQ multiplex PCR; TCRdb's copy has only in-frame clones and lacks some. Among about 97,000 clones listed, roughly 91% were seen once. Material for sequencing was blood. Receptor source: a man aged 25 to 40 in good health.

This clone has just a few counts. This chain uses TRBV11-2 with TRBJ2-5; 9 positions match TRBD1. CDR3 length equals 14 residues. The V segment lost 5 bases and the J segment 2 bases; nucleotides outside the gene matches: 3. Germline-derived CDR1 and CDR2 are SGHAT and FQNNGV. As DNA, the CDR3 is TGTGCCAGCAGCCTCGGGACAGGGCAAGAGACCCAGTACTTC. Translating gives CASSLGTGQETQYF.

V usage is TRBV25-1 and J usage is TRBJ2-5, with D possibly being TRBD1 or TRBD2 (5 bases each). Trimming cost V 3 bases and J 5 bases, with 16 bases left between them. CDR1 is MGHDK, CDR2 SYGVNS, per germline. The CDR3 spans 15 residues. The CDR3 spells CASSDFRGELETQYF. The CDR3 DNA reads as TGTGCCAGCAGTGATTTTAGGGGAGAACTGGAGACCCAGTACTTC.

The genes are TRBV6-2 or TRBV6-3 and TRBJ2-1; tentative D call: TRBD2 (5 bases). CDR1 is MNHEY, CDR2 SVGEGT, per germline. This CDR3 has 17 residues. Deletions cut 2 bases from V and 4 bases from J, with 18 bases between. The CDR3 loop reads CASSYPPVRAKYNEQFF. The DNA of the CDR3 is TGTGCCAGCAGTTACCCCCCAGTGCGGGCGAAATACAATGAGCAGTTCTTC.

J is TRBJ2-5 and V is TRBV14; TRBD2 matches 7 bases. Germline values: CDR1 SGHDN, CDR2 FVKESK. Trimming removed 2 bases from V and 2 bases from J; junction bases left unmatched: 2. The CDR3 is 14 amino acids. The CDR3 bases are TGTGCCAGCAGCCAATTGGGGGGGCAAGAGACCCAGTACTTC. Its protein product is CASSQLGGQETQYF.

V and J are TRBV5-4 and TRBJ1-6; TRBD1 matches at 9 bases. This CDR3 comprises 15 residues. CDR1 and CDR2 (germline): SGHNT, YYREEE (reference sequence). With 4 bases clipped from V and 7 bases from J, the junction kept 6 bases outside the gene matches. The CDR3 DNA sequence: TGTGCCAGCAGCCGACCCGGGACAGGGAATTCACCCCTCCACTTT. Amino acid sequence: CASSRPGTGNSPLHF.

The V gene is TRBV6-2 or TRBV6-3, the J gene TRBJ2-5, with a tentative D call TRBD2 (5 bases). Germline V gene sequence: CDR1 MNHEY, CDR2 SVGEGT. The CDR3 consists of 16 residues. V was trimmed by 2 bases and J by 1 base, leaving 14 bases between them. CDR3 residues: CASSYGAGNIQETQYF. CDR3 sequence (DNA): TGTGCCAGCAGTTACGGCGCGGGTAATATCCAAGAGACCCAGTACTTC.

This chain connects TRBV4-1 to TRBJ2-7; D may be TRBD2 (5 bases). V lost 5 bases, J lost 0 bases, and 11 bases lay in between. Per the germline V gene, CDR1 is MGHRA and CDR2 is YSYEKL. The length of the CDR3 is 14 residues. The CDR3 nucleotides read TGCGCCAGCAGCGAGGACGGGATCTCCTACGAGCAGTACTTC. Translation: CASSEDGISYEQYF.

Regarding this clone: The germline gene is not matched at one end of the junction; a read error may be the cause. The chain carries TRBV6-1 and TRBJ1-1; D is uncertain. Germline V lookup: CDR1 MNHNS, CDR2 SASEGT. This CDR3 comprises 13 residues. The CDR3 DNA is TGTGCCAGCAGGGAAGGTTCGAACACTGAAGCTTTCTTT. This encodes CASREGSNTEAFF.

As to this clone: This CDR3 is also generated by other DNA sequences in the sample. The genes are TRBV4-3 and TRBJ1-5, with D hard to call. CDR1 and CDR2 (germline): LGHNA, YSLEER. V lost 0 bases and J 6 bases, leaving 6 bases between the germline ends. The CDR3 covers 13 residues. CDR3 nucleotides: TGCGCCAGCAGCCAAGACGGAGCTCAGCCCCAGCATTTT. The encoded protein is CASSQDGAQPQHF.

The chain uses TRBV12-2 and TRBJ2-7. TRBV12-2 is a known pseudogene. This CDR3 has 15 residues. The CDR3 DNA reads TGTGCAAGTCGCTTAAGGCGTCCCAGCTCCTACGAGCAGTACTTC. As protein: CASRLRRPSSYEQYF.

This chain uses TRBV27 with TRBJ1-6; D is perhaps TRBD1 (5 bases). The CDR3 covers 15 residues. V lost 6 bases, J lost 7 bases, and 16 bases lay in between. CDR1 and CDR2 from the germline V gene are MNHEY and SMNVEV (reference sequence). The CDR3: CASSRGGTLNSPLHF. CDR3 DNA: TGTGCCAGCAGCCGGGGGGGGACCCTCAATTCACCCCTCCACTTT.

The V and J genes are TRBV4-2 and TRBJ2-7; tentative D call: TRBD2 (6 bases). Trimming removed 1 base at V and 5 bases at J, with 9 bases between. The CDR3 sequence is 13 residues long. Germline CDR1 reads LGHNA; CDR2 reads YNFKEQ. The CDR3: CASSQGDFHEQYF. DNA for the CDR3: TGTGCCAGCAGCCAAGGGGACTTCCACGAGCAGTACTTC.

V is TRBV30 and J is TRBJ2-3; TRBD2 matches at 7 bases. V lost 0 bases and J lost 2; bases outside the gene matches: 8. Germline-derived CDR1 and CDR2 are GTSNPN and SVGIG (reference sequence). CDR3 length: 16 amino acids. The CDR3 nucleotides are TGTGCCTGGAGTGTAATGGGGGGGAGGGCCACAGATACGCAGTATTTT. Protein product: CAWSVMGGRATDTQYF.

The chain couples TRBV4-1 to TRBJ2-5; 9 bases map to TRBD1. The germline gives CDR1 MGHRA, CDR2 YSYEKL. The CDR3 extends over 18 amino acids. After removal of 2 bases from V and 1 base from J, the junction contained 11 bases not matched to a gene. CDR3 nucleotide sequence: TGCGCCAGCAGCCAACGTCCGGGACAGGGAGCCACCCAAGAGACCCAGTACTTC. This sequence encodes CASSQRPGQGATQETQYF.

The chain couples TRBV5-1 to TRBJ2-1; tentative D call: TRBD2 (6 bases). The V end lost 1 base, the J end lost 2 bases, and 13 bases lay between the germline ends. Germline assignment: CDR1 SGHRS and CDR2 YFSETQ. The CDR3 is 16 amino acids. CDR3 amino acids: CASSLNPGRTYNEQFF. Here the CDR3 DNA reads TGCGCCAGCAGCTTGAATCCGGGGAGGACCTACAATGAGCAGTTCTTC.

This chain joins TRBV5-1 and TRBJ1-2; possibly TRBD1 for D (5 bases). V lost 0 bases, J lost 8 bases, and 14 bases lay in between. The CDR3 has 14 residues. Germline CDR1 is SGHRS and CDR2 is YFSETQ. The chain's CDR3 is CASSLEARADGYTF. The CDR3 coding sequence is TGCGCCAGCAGCTTGGAGGCCAGGGCGGACGGCTACACCTTC.

The rearrangement uses TRBV18 and TRBJ1-2; TRBD1 matches at 7 bases. Germline V gene data show CDR1 as KGHSH and CDR2 as LQKENI. The length of the CDR3 is 14 residues. Germline trimming cut 5 bases from V and 5 bases from J; bases unmatched to any gene: 8. The CDR3 protein is CASSNLQGGYGYTF. The DNA for the CDR3 is TGTGCCAGCTCAAACCTTCAGGGGGGGTATGGCTACACCTTC.

The V gene is TRBV21-1, the J gene TRBJ2-6; the table's D call of TRBD1 was not tested on the DNA. TRBV21-1 is deemed a pseudogene. This CDR3 has 22 residues. CDR3 residues: CASSKEIPKGQGASTGANVLTF. For the CDR3, the DNA is TGTGCCAGCAGCAAAGAGATCCCGAAGGGACAGGGGGCATCCACTGGGGCCAACGTCCTGACTTTC.

The V gene is TRBV2, the J gene TRBJ2-3; 10 bases match TRBD2. CDR3 size: 15 residues. Germline CDR1 SNHLY, CDR2 FYNNEI. Trimming cost V 6 bases and J 4 bases; bases outside gene matches: 7. The CDR3 loop is CASRGAGGPSDTQYF. DNA for the CDR3: TGTGCCAGCAGGGGAGCGGGAGGGCCATCAGATACGCAGTATTTT.

The V call is TRBV6-5, the J call TRBJ1-1; possibly TRBD1 for D (6 bases). Trimming removed 5 bases at V and 0 bases at J, with 7 bases between. The CDR3 is 13 residues long. CDR1 is MNHEY and CDR2 is SVGAGI in the germline V gene. For the CDR3, the DNA is TGTGCCAGCAGTCAGGGGATGAACACTGAAGCTTTCTTT. Protein product: CASSQGMNTEAFF.

The chain carries TRBV3-1 (or the pseudogene TRBV3-2) and TRBJ1-5; possibly TRBD1 for D (6 bases). Germline V gene lookup returns CDR1 LGHDT and CDR2 YNNKEL (reference sequence). The CDR3 has 15 residues. Trimming removed 0 bases from V and 6 bases from J, with 12 bases in between. The CDR3 here is CASSQDRGDAQPQHF. CDR3 DNA sequence: TGTGCCAGCAGCCAAGATAGGGGGGACGCTCAGCCCCAGCATTTT.

This clone has just a few counts. The V call is TRBV24-1, the J call TRBJ1-2; no reliable D call. The CDR3 extends over 14 amino acids. Looked up from germline, CDR1 is KGHDR and CDR2 is SFDVKD. Trimming stripped 9 bases from V and 1 base from J, with 14 bases between. The DNA of the CDR3 is TGTGCCACCTCGGGAGAGAAGTATAACTATGGCTACACCTTC. Protein product: CATSGEKYNYGYTF.

The chain combines TRBV6-1 with TRBJ1-2; possible D gene TRBD1, 5 bases. The CDR3 runs to 16 residues. Germline CDR1 is MNHNS and CDR2 is SASEGT. V gave up 2 bases and J gave up 4 bases, with 17 bases separating them. This chain's CDR3 is CASSEYGSRGPYGYTF. The CDR3 DNA sequence: TGTGCCAGCAGTGAATACGGCTCCCGGGGCCCCTATGGCTACACCTTC.

J is TRBJ2-7 and V is TRBV9; D may be TRBD1 (5 bases). Trimming shortened V by 0 bases and J by 6 bases, and 10 bases separated the two germline ends. In germline, CDR1 is SGDLS, CDR2 YYNGEE. This CDR3 spans 13 amino acids. CDR3 sequence: CASSVVTGVEQYF. The CDR3 DNA follows: TGTGCCAGCAGCGTAGTAACAGGAGTCGAGCAGTACTTC.

The chain employs TRBV29-1 and TRBJ1-1; D possibly corresponds to TRBD1 (6 bases). The CDR3 has 14 residues. Trimming cost V 3 bases and J 3 bases, with 14 bases left between them. Germline V gives CDR1 SQVTM, CDR2 ANQGSEA. The CDR3 DNA is TGCAGCGTTGAGGAGGACAGTGGGGACACTGAAGCTTTCTTT. Its translation: CSVEEDSGDTEAFF.

The chain has TRBV18 and TRBJ2-2; TRBD2 agrees at 11 bases. The CDR3 runs to 18 residues. Germline values: CDR1 KGHSH, CDR2 LQKENI. Trimming at V came to 3 bases and at J to 0 bases, leaving 6 bases not matched to a gene. CDR3 coding DNA: TGTGCCAGCTCACCCGGGACTAGCGGTATTGCGAACACCGGGGAGCTGTTTTTT. Encoded protein: CASSPGTSGIANTGELFF.